This T cell receptor beta chain was documented in a study of blood T cell repertoires in COVID-19. Study context: The samples span acute and convalescent COVID-19 from the United States, Italy and Spain. T cells, B-cell-depleted T cells, or PBMCs provided the cDNA or gDNA that served as material.

Germline-derived CDR1 and CDR2 are LGHDT and YNNKEL (reference sequence). The J segment lost 14 bases and the V segment lost 2 bases, leaving 5 bases of the junction unmatched. The CDR3 totals 14 residues. Original processing notes: Reference gene primer amplification yielded estimated nucleated cell counts. Profiling relied on immunoSEQ multiplex PCR, and the TCRdb table lists in-frame clones only, not all of them. D and trimming were read from the DNA, whereas the V and J calls and clone size are those reported in that table. The sample has tens of thousands of clones; 80% to 90% are singletons. The chain joins TRBV3-1 (or the pseudogene TRBV3-2) to TRBJ2-1; the match to TRBD2 covers 14 bases. The sequencing input was peripheral blood. The receptor was derived from a man aged 25-45 years with active or convalescent COVID-19. Written as DNA, the CDR3 is TGTGCCAGCAGCCAAATGACTAGCGGGGGGGCAGAGTTCTTC. It translates to CASSQMTSGGAEFF.